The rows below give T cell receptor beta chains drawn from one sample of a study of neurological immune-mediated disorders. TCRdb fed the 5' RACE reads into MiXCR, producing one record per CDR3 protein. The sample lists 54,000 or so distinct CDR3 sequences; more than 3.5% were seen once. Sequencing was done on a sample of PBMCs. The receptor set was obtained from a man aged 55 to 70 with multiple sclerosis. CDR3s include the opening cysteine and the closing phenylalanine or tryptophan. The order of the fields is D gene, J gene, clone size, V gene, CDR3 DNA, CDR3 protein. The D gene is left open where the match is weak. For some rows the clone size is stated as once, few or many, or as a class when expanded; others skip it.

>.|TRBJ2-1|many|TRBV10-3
TGTGCCATCAGTGAGTTTAGCGGACATCACTACAATGAGCAGTTCTTC
CAISEFSGHHYNEQFF
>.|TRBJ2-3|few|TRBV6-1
TGTGCCAGCAGTGAATTGGGGGCAGATACGCAGTATTTT
CASSELGADTQYF
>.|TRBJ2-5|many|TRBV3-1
TGTGCCAGCAGCCAAGACGGAGGGACCCCGGGGGAGACCCAGTACTTC
CASSQDGGTPGETQYF
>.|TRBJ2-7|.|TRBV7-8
TGTGCCAGCAGCCTAACCGGGACCTCTTTCTCCTACGAGCAGTACTTC
CASSLTGTSFSYEQYF
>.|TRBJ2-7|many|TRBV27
TGTGCCAGCAGTTTATCGTCCCCTTACGAGCAGTACTTC
CASSLSSPYEQYF
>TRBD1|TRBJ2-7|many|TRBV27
TGTGCCAGCAGTAACCGACAGGGTGCCTACGAGCAGTACTTC
CASSNRQGAYEQYF
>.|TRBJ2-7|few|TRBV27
TGTGCCAGCAGAGAGGCCGCCCAGGGTGGCGAGCAGTACTTC
CASREAAQGGEQYF
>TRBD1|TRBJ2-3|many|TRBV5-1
TGCGCCAGCAGCTTGGAGGGACAGGGAACAGATACGCAGTATTTT
CASSLEGQGTDTQYF
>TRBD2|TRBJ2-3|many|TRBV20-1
TGCAGTGCTCATAGCGGGAGGGCAGATACGCAGTATTTT
CSAHSGRADTQYF
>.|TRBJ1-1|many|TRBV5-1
TGCGCCAGCACTCTTGCGCTTGGGGGCACTGAAGCTTTCTTT
CASTLALGGTEAFF
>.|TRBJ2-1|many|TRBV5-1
TGCGCCAGCAGCGGGGGGGCGTCCTACAATGAGCAGTTCTTC
CASSGGASYNEQFF
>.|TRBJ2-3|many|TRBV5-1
TGCGCCAGCAGCTTCGGGGACACGGCGCTCGATACGCAGTATTTT
CASSFGDTALDTQYF
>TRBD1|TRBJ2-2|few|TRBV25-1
TGTGCCAGCGGAGGACAGGGGGACACCGGGGAGCTGTTTTTT
CASGGQGDTGELFF
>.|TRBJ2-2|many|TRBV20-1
TGCAGTGCTATCCAAAGGGTGGCAAACACCGGGGAGCTGTTTTTT
CSAIQRVANTGELFF
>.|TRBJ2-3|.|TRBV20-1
TGCAGTGCCAAACCAGGGAAAGACAATCAGCCCCAGTATTTT
CSAKPGKDNQPQYF
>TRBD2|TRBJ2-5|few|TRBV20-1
TGCAGTGCTAGGGTTGGACTAGCGGGGGGGTTCATCGAGACCCAGTACTTC
CSARVGLAGGFIETQYF
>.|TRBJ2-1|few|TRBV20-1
TGCAGTGCTAGAGATGCGGCGGGACGACCCTACAATGAGCAGTTCTTC
CSARDAAGRPYNEQFF
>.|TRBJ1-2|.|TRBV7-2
TGTGCCAGCAGCTTAAAGGGTGTTACAGGGAATGCTAACTATGGCTACACCTTC
CASSLKGVTGNANYGYTF
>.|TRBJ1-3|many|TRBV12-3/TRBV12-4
TGTGCCAGCAGTTTAGACACCATATATTTT
CASSLDTIYF
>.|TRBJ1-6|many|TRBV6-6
TGTGCCAGCAGTCTAGGGAATTCACCCCTCCACTTT
CASSLGNSPLHF
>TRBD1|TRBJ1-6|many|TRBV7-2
TGTGCCAGCAACCCACAGGGGATGATTACGAATTCACCCCTCCACTTT
CASNPQGMITNSPLHF
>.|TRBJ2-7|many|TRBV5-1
TGCGCCAGCAGGGGCGATGGCTACGAGCAGTACTTC
CASRGDGYEQYF
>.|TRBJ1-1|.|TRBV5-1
TGCGCCAGCTCCGGAGCGTATTTGAACACTGAAGCTTTCTTT
CASSGAYLNTEAFF
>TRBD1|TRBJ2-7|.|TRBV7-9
TGTGCCAGCAGCCCCCGACAGGGTCCCTACGAGCAGTACTTC
CASSPRQGPYEQYF